This T cell receptor (beta chain) was profiled in a study of regulatory T cells in long-lasting Graves disease. In the study overall: Patients with new Graves' disease had used antithyroid drugs below 3 months.

Time point here: newly diagnosed GD, antithyroid drugs for less than 3 months. Generation of the TCR library employed RNA extracted from PBMCs. Diagnosing Graves' disease relied on the American Thyroid Association guidelines. Whole-study findings and limits: Lower TCR diversity was seen in persistent Graves' patients than in newly diagnosed ones. New patients shared fewer public clonotypes (roughly 990) than persistent patients did (around 2,900).

Assembly of TCR beta libraries relied on iRepertoire HTBI primers together with Arm-PCR of CDR3 regions. One entry per CDR3 protein, called by TCRdb with MiXCR from the multiplex PCR reads. Found here are about 300,000 distinct CDR3 sequences, about 20% of them singletons; the top ten hold around 36%. V was pared by 1 base and J by 6 bases, with 13 bases between. The CDR3 has 15 residues. The germline V gene has CDR1 SGHVS and CDR2 FQNEAQ. Worth noting for this clonotype: As yet, its antigen is unknown.

The specimen was peripheral blood mononuclear cells (PBMCs), collected at new diagnosis, from a patient treated with antithyroid drugs. V gene TRBV7-8 combines with J gene TRBJ1-5, with TRBD1 as a possible D gene (5 bases). This clonotype was obtained from a female donor with Graves disease. CDR3 DNA: TGTGCCAGCAGCTTAGTTGGAGGGGAGGGTCAGCCCCAGCATTTT. Amino acids: CASSLVGGEGQPQHF. Drawing the rest from reference TRBV7-8 and TRBJ1-5, the complete variable domain is GAGVSQSPRYKVAKRGQDVALRCDPISGHVSLFWYQQALGQGPEFLTYFQNEAQLDKSGLPSDRFFAERPEGSVSTLKIQRTQQEDSAVYLCASSLVGGEGQPQHFGDGTRLSIL.